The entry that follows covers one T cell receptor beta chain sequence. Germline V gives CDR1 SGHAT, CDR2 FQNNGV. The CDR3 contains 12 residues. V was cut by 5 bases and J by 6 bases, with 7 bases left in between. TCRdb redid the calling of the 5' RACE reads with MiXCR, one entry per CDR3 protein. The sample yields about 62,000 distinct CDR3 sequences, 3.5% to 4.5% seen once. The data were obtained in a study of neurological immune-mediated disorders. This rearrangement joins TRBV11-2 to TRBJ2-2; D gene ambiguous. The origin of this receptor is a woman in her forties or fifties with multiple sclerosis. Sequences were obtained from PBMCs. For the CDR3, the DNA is TGTGCCAGCAGCCTAAGTTCCGGGGAGCTGTTTTTT. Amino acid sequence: CASSLSSGELFF.